These T cell receptor beta chains were read from a single sample in a study of T cell responses to AZD1222 COVID-19 vaccine. The table came from immunoSEQ multiplex PCR; TCRdb's copy has only in-frame clones and leaves some out. The profile shows about 120,000 clones, around nine tenths of them singletons. Sequences were derived from peripheral blood, sampled on day 0 of AZD1222 vaccination. These TCRs come from an adult in good health. CDR3s include the opening cysteine and the closing phenylalanine or tryptophan. Fields, in order: CDR3 protein, CDR3 DNA, clone size, D gene, V gene, J gene. A D gene is named only where the DNA matches it firmly. Some rows have no size entry. The others give once, few or many, or a class for an expanded clone.

CASRAGGSTDTQYF	TGTGCCAGCAGGGCGGGGGGAAGCACAGATACGCAGTATTTT	once	TRBD2	TRBV11-2	TRBJ2-3
CASSWTPNNSPLHF	TGTGCCAGCAGTTGGACACCCAATAATTCACCCCTCCACTTT	NA	NA	TRBV27	TRBJ1-6
CASSRVPGQGNTEAFF	TGTGCCAGCAGTCGTGTCCCGGGACAGGGGAACACTGAAGCTTTCTTT	NA	TRBD1	TRBV27	TRBJ1-1
CASKLSGGNQPQHF	TGCGCCAGCAAATTGTCAGGGGGGAATCAGCCCCAGCATTTT	once	TRBD1	TRBV5-1	TRBJ1-5
CASSLRHFSGNTIYF	TGCGCCAGCAGCCTTCGTCATTTCTCTGGAAACACCATATATTTT	NA	NA	TRBV4-1	TRBJ1-3
CASSVEGRSNQPQHF	TGTGCCAGCAGCGTAGAAGGGAGGAGCAATCAGCCCCAGCATTTT	NA	NA	TRBV9	TRBJ1-5
CSASGDRDSYEQYF	TGCAGTGCTAGTGGGGACAGGGACTCCTACGAGCAGTACTTC	NA	TRBD1	TRBV20-1	TRBJ2-7
CASSTHRGSNQPQHF	TGTGCCAGCAGTACCCATCGGGGAAGCAATCAGCCCCAGCATTTT	NA	NA	TRBV6-5	TRBJ1-5
CASSSGTTLRGNTIYF	TGCGCCAGCAGCTCTGGGACAACCCTCCGTGGAAACACCATATATTTT	NA	NA	TRBV5-1	TRBJ1-3
CASSLANTPYNEQFF	TGTGCCAGCAGCTTAGCCAATACACCGTACAATGAGCAGTTCTTC	NA	NA	TRBV7-3	TRBJ2-1
CASSSGTWDGYTF	TGCGCCAGCTCCTCCGGGACTTGGGATGGCTACACCTTC	NA	NA	TRBV10-2	TRBJ1-2
CASSPVEGGETQYF	TGTGCCAGCTCACCGGTTGAGGGGGGAGAGACCCAGTACTTC	NA	NA	TRBV18	TRBJ2-5
CASSYDRNYGYTF	TGTGCCAGCAGTTACGACAGAAACTATGGCTACACCTTC	NA	NA	TRBV6-5	TRBJ1-2
CASCQTSRGAGANVLTF	TGTGCCAGCTGCCAGACTAGCCGCGGTGCTGGGGCCAACGTCCTGACTTTC	once	TRBD2	TRBV27	TRBJ2-6
CASSLSGSGNQPQHF	TGTGCCAGCAGCTTGTCTGGGTCTGGCAATCAGCCCCAGCATTTT	NA	NA	TRBV5-8	TRBJ1-5
CASSPTLGLGNTIYF	TGTGCCAGCTCACCCACCCTTGGCCTCGGAAACACCATATATTTT	NA	NA	TRBV18	TRBJ1-3
CASSPTTENTEAFF	TGCGCCAGCAGCCCAACGACAGAGAACACTGAAGCTTTCTTT	once	NA	TRBV5-1	TRBJ1-1
CASSLWLAGTSTDTQYF	TGCGCCAGCAGCTTGTGGCTAGCGGGAACCAGCACAGATACGCAGTATTTT	NA	TRBD2	TRBV5-1	TRBJ2-3
CASSAPGWPQHF	TGTGCCAGTAGCGCCCCCGGGTGGCCCCAGCATTTT	NA	NA	TRBV19	TRBJ1-5
CASSPFGAGGNTEAFF	TGTGCCAGCTCACCTTTCGGGGCAGGGGGCAACACTGAAGCTTTCTTT	NA	TRBD1	TRBV18	TRBJ1-1
CASSYSGGATETQYF	TGTGCCAGCAGTTACAGCGGGGGGGCCACAGAGACCCAGTACTTC	NA	TRBD2	TRBV6-6	TRBJ2-5
CASSRSQFSTNEKLFF	TGTGCCAGCAGCCGCTCCCAGTTCTCAACTAATGAAAAACTGTTTTTT	NA	NA	TRBV3-1/TRBV3-2	TRBJ1-4
CASSLELPNPQYF	TGTGCCAGCAGCTTAGAGTTACCAAATCCTCAGTACTTC	few	NA	TRBV11-2	TRBJ2-7
CASSPGVSGQGMGYTF	TGTGCCAGCTCACCAGGCGTCTCGGGACAGGGTATGGGCTACACCTTC	NA	TRBD1	TRBV18	TRBJ1-2
CASSSQSATNEKLFF	TGTGCCAGCAGTTCTCAGTCTGCAACTAATGAAAAACTGTTTTTT	NA	NA	TRBV25-1	TRBJ1-4
CAISDRVNQPQHF	TGTGCCATCAGTGACAGGGTCAATCAGCCCCAGCATTTT	NA	NA	TRBV10-3	TRBJ1-5
CASRGQGASRGNQPQHF	TGTGCCAGTAGAGGACAGGGGGCCAGTAGGGGCAATCAGCCCCAGCATTTT	NA	TRBD1	TRBV19	TRBJ1-5
CATSDTTGGTEAFF	TGTGCCACCAGTGATACAACAGGGGGCACTGAAGCTTTCTTT	NA	TRBD1	TRBV24-1	TRBJ1-1
CASSLGTGYSGNTIYF	TGTGCCAGCAGCCTCGGGACAGGCTACTCTGGAAACACCATATATTTT	NA	TRBD1	TRBV7-6	TRBJ1-3
CARSVGPGQLEGPQHF	TGTGCCAGAAGCGTAGGCCCGGGACAGCTTGAAGGGCCCCAGCATTTT	NA	NA	TRBV7-5	TRBJ1-5
CASSQDRGLLYGYTF	TGTGCCAGCAGCCAAGATCGTGGCCTTCTCTATGGCTACACCTTC	NA	NA	TRBV4-2	TRBJ1-2
CASSLGIDRARNQPQHF	TGTGCCAGCAGCTTAGGGATTGACAGGGCGAGGAATCAGCCCCAGCATTTT	once	TRBD1	TRBV11-2	TRBJ1-5
CATGPGNGYTF	TGTGCCACCGGACCAGGGAATGGCTACACCTTC	NA	NA	TRBV15	TRBJ1-2
CSGQDWYTEAFF	TGCAGCGGCCAGGACTGGTACACTGAAGCTTTCTTT	few	NA	TRBV29-1	TRBJ1-1
CASTPWDAAGEKLFF	TGCGCCAGCACCCCGTGGGACGCGGCAGGTGAAAAACTGTTTTTT	NA	NA	TRBV5-1	TRBJ1-4
CSASRWPEAFF	TGCAGTGCCAGCCGTTGGCCTGAAGCTTTCTTT	NA	NA	TRBV20-1	TRBJ1-1
CASSSPGTIYNEQFF	TGTGCCAGCAGTTCGCCAGGGACTATCTACAATGAGCAGTTCTTC	once	TRBD2	TRBV27	TRBJ2-1
CASSKGPATLIYNEQFF	TGTGCCAGTAGTAAGGGACCCGCGACCCTAATCTACAATGAGCAGTTCTTC	NA	NA	TRBV19	TRBJ2-1
CASRDSNYGYTF	TGTGCCAGCAGGGACAGTAACTATGGCTACACCTTC	NA	NA	TRBV21-1	TRBJ1-2
CASSQAQRGGGSQETQYF	TGCGCCAGCAGCCAAGCTCAGAGGGGCGGGGGATCCCAAGAGACCCAGTACTTC	NA	TRBD2	TRBV4-1	TRBJ2-5
CAWSPVLGAEAFF	TGTGCCTGGAGCCCGGTACTTGGAGCTGAAGCTTTCTTT	NA	NA	TRBV30	TRBJ1-1
CASSPVQGRVNQPQHF	TGCGCCAGCAGCCCCGTGCAGGGTCGGGTCAATCAGCCCCAGCATTTT	NA	NA	TRBV4-1	TRBJ1-5
CASRPTGAPNEKLFF	TGTGCCAGCAGGCCTACAGGGGCGCCTAATGAAAAACTGTTTTTT	NA	TRBD1	TRBV6-5	TRBJ1-4
CATSQGMNTEAFF	TGTGCCACCAGTCAGGGGATGAACACTGAAGCTTTCTTT	NA	NA	TRBV19	TRBJ1-1
CASSLEGHGYTF	TGTGCCAGCAGCTTAGAGGGACATGGCTACACCTTC	once	NA	TRBV7-9	TRBJ1-2
CAISERELSGYNEQFF	TGTGCCATCAGTGAAAGGGAGCTCAGCGGCTACAATGAGCAGTTCTTC	NA	NA	TRBV10-3	TRBJ2-1
CAWNGGTKNIQYF	TGTGCCTGGAACGGGGGAACCAAAAACATTCAGTACTTC	once	NA	TRBV30	TRBJ2-4
CASSVEFTGELFF	TGTGCCAGCAGCGTAGAATTCACCGGGGAGCTGTTTTTT	NA	NA	TRBV9	TRBJ2-2
CASSILRTGGNQPQHF	TGTGCCAGCAGTATATTACGGACAGGGGGCAATCAGCCCCAGCATTTT	NA	TRBD1	TRBV2	TRBJ1-5
CASSPGGGINYGYTF	TGCGCCAGCAGCCCTGGGGGGGGTATTAACTATGGCTACACCTTC	once	NA	TRBV5-1	TRBJ1-2
CASSFGQGRSADTQYF	TGCGCCAGCAGCTTCGGCCAGGGACGAAGCGCAGATACGCAGTATTTT	NA	NA	TRBV5-1	TRBJ2-3
CASTRAKGYNEQFF	TGTGCCAGCACTAGGGCCAAGGGTTACAATGAGCAGTTCTTC	NA	NA	TRBV2	TRBJ2-1
CASSPRPRVGETQYF	TGTGCCAGCAGCCCACGACCCAGGGTGGGGGAGACCCAGTACTTC	NA	NA	TRBV3-1/TRBV3-2	TRBJ2-5
CASSGGGTANSPLHF	TGTGCCAGCAGTGGTGGAGGGACAGCTAATTCACCCCTCCACTTT	NA	TRBD1	TRBV2	TRBJ1-6